Below, one TCR beta chain is given with its context. Its antigen is unidentified. The length of the CDR3 is 14 residues. In germline, CDR1 is SGHNT, CDR2 YYREEE (reference sequence). V lost 6 bases, J lost 0 bases, and 12 bases lay in between. This sample was included in a study of Ad26.COV2.S vaccination and SARS-CoV-2 variants. Study in general: The vaccine Ad26.COV2.S was put into the muscle once, or twice with 56 days between. Study-wide results and caveats: Analytic work on TCR breadth and depth might have understated the full extent of total T cell responses.

Sequencing used immunoSEQ multiplex PCR; TCRdb keeps in-frame clones, though not all of them. Of 450,000 to 550,000 clones in the sample, 89% were seen once. Indicated treatment: roughly 20 received Ad26.COV2.S at low or high dose, single or two shots; roughly 5 received placebo; per-sample allocation not given. Sampling took place 63 days after the first vaccine or placebo injection. This chain connects TRBV5-4 to TRBJ1-1; D is undetermined. This receptor was identified in a person aged 18-65 years who received the Ad26.COV2.S COVID-19 vaccine or a placebo. The sample here was peripheral blood, taken in a trial of Ad26.COV2.S vaccine versus placebo. The CDR3 protein is CASKWKGMNTEAFF. For the CDR3, the DNA is TGTGCCAGCAAGTGGAAGGGAATGAACACTGAAGCTTTCTTT.